This T cell receptor (beta chain) derives from a study of technical replicates of blood from several donors. CDR1 and CDR2 (germline): SQVTM, ANQGSEA. The length of the CDR3 is 14 residues. V gave up 4 bases and J gave up 11 bases; unmatched junction bases: 13. Profiled with immunoSEQ multiplex PCR; TCRdb holds only in-frame clones, not every one. Among tens of thousands of clones listed, about 94% were seen once. The material sequenced was T cells isolated from PBMCs. The TCR originated in a human donor in good health. The V and J genes are TRBV29-1 and TRBJ1-4, with 7 positions matching TRBD1. DNA for the CDR3: TGCAGCGTTGCCCACGAGGTACAGGGGTCTAAACTGTTTTTT. Encoded protein: CSVAHEVQGSKLFF.